This TCR beta chain is from a study of cytomegalovirus exposure and HLA in healthy donors. Profiled with immunoSEQ multiplex PCR; TCRdb holds only in-frame clones, not every one. The sample has about 120,000 clones, approximately 95% seen once. The CDR3 is made up of 15 amino acids. The V gene lost 4 bases and the J gene lost 8 bases, with 17 bases spanning the gap. The V gene's germline CDR1 is SGHAT and CDR2 FQNNGV. The clonotype comes from a man younger than 30 in good health and CMV-seronegative. The gene calls are TRBV11-2 and TRBJ1-4; a possible D gene is TRBD1 (5 bases). The sample comprised PBMCs. The CDR3 loop is CASSSTRGVREKLFF. CDR3 DNA: TGTGCCAGCAGCTCCACAAGGGGTGTAAGGGAAAAACTGTTTTTT.